This T cell receptor (beta chain) was profiled in a study of shared clonotypes between healthy human individuals. V was cut by 4 bases and J by 7 bases, with 15 bases left in between. The CDR3 spans 14 residues. Germline V gene data show CDR1 as SGHRS and CDR2 as YFSETQ. Some clones are missing from TCRdb's copy, which holds only in-frame ones; the method was immunoSEQ multiplex PCR. The sample carries 2 million to 2.5 million clones, just under 95% recorded once. V gene TRBV5-1 combines with J gene TRBJ1-5; no reliable D call. This clonotype originated in a man aged 18 to 35 in good health. Some clones in this sample may be carry-over from other donors' samples. The sequenced sample consisted of naive CD4+ T cells from PBMCs. Noted subset: CD45RA+ positively selected. DNA of the CDR3: TGCGCCAGCAGCACCCAGCCTGACGGGCAGCCCCAGCATTTT. Its protein is CASSTQPDGQPQHF.